This TCR beta chain was captured by sequencing in a study of blood T cell repertoires in COVID-19. The overall study: Sources were T cells, B-cell-depleted T cells, or PBMCs; the material itself was cDNA or gDNA.

This clone showed up just once. Sequencing was performed with immunoSEQ multiplex PCR; in TCRdb, only in-frame clones are kept and a portion is missing. The sample includes hundreds of thousands of clones, 70% to 90% of them seen just once. The CDR3 totals 16 residues. Germline-derived CDR1 and CDR2 are MDHEN and SYDVKM. With V trimmed by 3 bases and J by 0 bases, 5 bases remained unmatched. The sequence came from a man older than 75 with acute or convalescent COVID-19. Sequencing input: peripheral blood. The chain links TRBV28 to TRBJ2-1; 7 positions agree with TRBD2. CDR3 bases: TGTGCCAGCAGTTTGGGAGGGATCTACTCCTACAATGAGCAGTTCTTC. It translates to CASSLGGIYSYNEQFF.